Following are 30 T cell receptor beta chains from one sample sequenced in a study of T-cell memory formation after mild COVID-19. Each CDR3 protein gets one entry after TCRdb re-called the 5' RACE reads with MiXCR. The table lists 95,000 to 120,000 distinct CDR3 sequences, about 20% of them singletons. The material sequenced was PBMCs or a T cell subset sorted from them (not recorded which). These receptors all come from a young man who had mild COVID-19 (a few samples of this study predate the infection). Cell type and time point are not known.

This clonotype was detected a few times. The chain joins TRBV7-9 to TRBJ2-7; D is undetermined. CDR3 length: 13 amino acids. Trimming cost V 1 base and J 4 bases, with 8 bases left between them. The germline V gene has CDR1 SEHNR and CDR2 FQNEAQ (reference sequence). The DNA of the CDR3 is TGTGCCAGCAGCTTAGACTTCGGATACGAGCAGTACTTC. It is translated as CASSLDFGYEQYF.

This chain joins TRBV25-1 and TRBJ2-7; TRBD2 agrees at 10 bases. CDR1 and CDR2 from the germline V gene are MGHDK and SYGVNS. The V and J ends lost 7 bases and 6 bases, in that order; junction bases with no gene match: 6. CDR3 length equals 13 residues. The CDR3 spells CASTPAGGCEQYV. CDR3 nucleotides: TGTGCCAGCACCCCAGCGGGGGGGTGCGAGCAGTACGTC.

In this sample, this clonotype turned up a few times. V is TRBV20-1 and J is TRBJ2-3; 9 bases align to TRBD2. Trimming cost V 6 bases and J 3 bases; bases outside gene matches: 7. CDR1 is DFQATT and CDR2 is SNEGSKA in the germline V gene (reference sequence). CDR3 length: 14 amino acids. The CDR3 coding sequence is TGCAGTGCACCGCGGGAGGGGATAACAGATACGCAGTATTTT. The encoded protein is CSAPREGITDTQYF.

The chain is built from TRBV15 and TRBJ2-2, with TRBD1 identical over 8 bases. V shed 9 bases and J 3 bases; nucleotides not matched to a gene: 9. Germline V CDR1 and CDR2: LNHNV, YYDKDF (reference sequence). This CDR3 comprises 15 residues. CDR3 in amino acids: CATTSGTGYTGELFF. The CDR3 DNA reads TGTGCCACGACTTCCGGGACAGGTTACACCGGGGAGCTGTTTTTT.

This clonotype was observed a few times. The chain is built from TRBV28 and TRBJ2-3; D not certain. This CDR3 comprises 14 residues. V was pared by 3 bases and J by 0 bases, with 7 bases between. Germline assignment: CDR1 MDHEN and CDR2 SYDVKM. The CDR3 loop reads CASSFTVSTDTQYF. CDR3 coding DNA: TGTGCCAGCAGTTTTACGGTTAGCACAGATACGCAGTATTTT.

This clonotype was seen a few times. The V gene is TRBV7-2, the J gene TRBJ1-6; TRBD1 aligns across 8 bases. CDR1 is SGHTA and CDR2 is FQGNSA in the germline V gene. CDR3 length: 13 amino acids. V trimming: 7 bases; J trimming: 8 bases; junction bases outside the gene matches: 4. CDR3 in DNA: TGTGCCAGCACGACAGGGGTATATTCACCCCTCCACTTT. Translating it yields CASTTGVYSPLHF.

V and J are TRBV10-2 and TRBJ2-1, with D possibly being TRBD1 or TRBD2 (5 bases each). The germline V gene has CDR1 WSHSY and CDR2 SAAADI. The ends were cut back, 6 bases at V and 8 bases at J, with 14 bases in the middle. This CDR3 contains 13 residues. This CDR3 reads CASRGTERYEQFF. CDR3 nucleotide sequence: TGCGCCAGCAGGGGGACCGAGAGGTATGAGCAGTTCTTC.

The sample holds a few counts of this clonotype. The CDR3 DNA is TGTGCCAGCAGTCTTACAGGGGGCGCCTATGGCTACACCTTC. It translates to CASSLTGGAYGYTF. V is TRBV27 and J is TRBJ1-2; the match to TRBD1 covers 9 bases. Germline V gene lookup returns CDR1 MNHEY and CDR2 SMNVEV (reference sequence). The length of the CDR3 is 14 residues. After removal of 5 bases from V and 4 bases from J, the junction contained 5 bases not matched to a gene.

This chain links TRBV29-1 with TRBJ2-1, with TRBD1 matching 8 bases. CDR1 is SQVTM, CDR2 ANQGSEA, per germline. J was trimmed by 5 bases and V by 6 bases; bases with no gene match: 12. This CDR3 region has 15 residues. As DNA, the CDR3 is TGCAGCGTCACGAGACAGGGGACCCTCCACAATGAGCAGTTCTTC. Its translation is CSVTRQGTLHNEQFF.

This clonotype was detected only a few times. This sequence joins TRBV14 and TRBJ1-5; D unclear. Germline CDR1 SGHDN, CDR2 FVKESK. The length of the CDR3 is 13 residues. Trimming pared 2 bases from V and 5 bases from J, leaving 7 bases between. CDR3 protein: CASSQPGDQPQHF. The CDR3 bases are TGTGCCAGCAGCCAACCAGGTGATCAGCCCCAGCATTTT.

The sample holds one count of this clonotype. The V call is TRBV6-5, the J call TRBJ2-7; 8 nucleotides align to TRBD2. With 6 bases clipped from V and 0 bases from J, the junction kept 10 bases outside the gene matches. The CDR3 has 16 residues. In germline, CDR1 is MNHEY, CDR2 SVGAGI. The CDR3 region has the DNA TGTGCCAGCAGCGAACGTAGCGGGGCGAGCTCCTACGAGCAGTACTTC. This translates into CASSERSGASSYEQYF.

V is TRBV7-3 and J is TRBJ1-6; TRBD1 might be the D (6 bases). Deletions cut 1 base from V and 5 bases from J, with 9 bases between. The CDR3 contains 15 residues. From germline, CDR1 is SGHTA and CDR2 FQGTGA. The CDR3 region has the DNA TGTGCCAGCAGCTTAATAGGGGGGAATAATTCACCCCTCCACTTT. This translates into CASSLIGGNNSPLHF.

This rearrangement joins TRBV6-1 to TRBJ2-7; TRBD1 agrees at 7 bases. The V segment lost 5 bases and the J segment 5 bases; nucleotides outside the gene matches: 9. Germline CDR1 reads MNHNS; CDR2 reads SASEGT. The CDR3 runs 14 residues. DNA of the CDR3: TGTGCCAGCAGTCCGGAGACAGGGCCGGACGAGCAGTACTTC. Protein: CASSPETGPDEQYF.

This clonotype was detected a few times. This rearrangement joins TRBV3-1 to TRBJ2-5; TRBD2 matches at 11 bases. V lost 4 bases to trimming and J lost 5 bases; unmatched junction nucleotides: 6. The length of the CDR3 is 15 residues. The germline V gene has CDR1 LGHDT and CDR2 YNNKEL (reference sequence). CDR3 protein: CASSPQTSGVETQYF. DNA of the CDR3: TGTGCCAGCAGCCCACAGACTAGCGGGGTGGAGACCCAGTACTTC.

The V call is TRBV21-1, the J call TRBJ2-2; the D call of TRBD1 is as the table states it, not checked on the DNA. TRBV21-1 is assigned pseudogene status. The CDR3 covers 15 residues. CDR3 in amino acids: CASNPGTANTGELFF. The CDR3 DNA reads TGTGCCAGCAACCCCGGGACAGCGAACACCGGGGAGCTGTTTTTT.

This clonotype appeared a few times. The chain employs TRBV4-3 and TRBJ2-7; TRBD2 aligns across 11 bases. The CDR3 runs to 16 residues. The V and J ends lost 0 bases and 0 bases, in that order; junction bases with no gene match: 1. Germline CDR1 is LGHNA and CDR2 is YSLEER. The CDR3 loop reads CASSQDLAGGSYEQYF. Here the CDR3 DNA reads TGCGCCAGCAGCCAAGATCTAGCGGGGGGCTCCTACGAGCAGTACTTC.

Only a few counts were recorded for this clonotype. The V and J genes are TRBV4-1 and TRBJ2-3; 7 bases agree with TRBD2. The V gene end was trimmed by 0 bases and the J gene end by 6 bases; junction bases not matched to a gene: 12. The CDR3 is 17 residues long. Germline V lookup: CDR1 MGHRA, CDR2 YSYEKL. The chain's CDR3 is CASSQDSGGTTSDTQYF. CDR3 DNA: TGCGCCAGCAGCCAAGATTCGGGGGGTACTACCAGCGATACGCAGTATTTT.

V is TRBV5-1 and J is TRBJ1-1; D is ambiguous. Per the germline V gene, CDR1 is SGHRS and CDR2 is YFSETQ. V was pared by 1 base and J by 1 base, with 8 bases between. The CDR3 runs 14 residues. The chain's CDR3 is CASSLNLENTEAFF. The DNA of the CDR3 is TGCGCCAGCAGCTTGAATCTCGAGAACACTGAAGCTTTCTTT.

V and J are TRBV7-2 and TRBJ1-5, with D possibly being TRBD1 (5 bases). The CDR3 has 15 amino acids. V was trimmed by 2 bases and J by 7 bases, leaving 15 bases between them. Germline values: CDR1 SGHTA, CDR2 FQGNSA. CDR3 DNA sequence: TGTGCCAGCAGCTTAATGCAGGGTCTGTTGCAGCCCCAGCATTTT. It translates to CASSLMQGLLQPQHF.

This clonotype came up a few times. This chain links TRBV12-3 or TRBV12-4 with TRBJ1-1; a weak D match, TRBD1 (5 bases). Trimming stripped 6 bases from V and 3 bases from J, with 14 bases between. CDR3 length: 14 residues. Here the CDR3 DNA reads TGTGCCAGCAGCCCGGGGCTTAGGGACACTGAAGCTTTCTTT. Its translation: CASSPGLRDTEAFF.

CDR3 loop: CASSLRGRSEQFF. The CDR3 DNA is TGTGCCAGCAGTTTACGAGGGAGGAGTGAGCAGTTCTTC. The V gene is TRBV27, the J gene TRBJ2-1; weak D call: TRBD2 (6 bases). The V end lost 2 bases, the J end lost 9 bases, and 11 bases lay between the germline ends. From germline, CDR1 is MNHEY and CDR2 SMNVEV (reference sequence). CDR3 length: 13 residues.

The J gene is TRBJ1-2, the V gene TRBV20-1; a weak D match, TRBD1 (5 bases). This CDR3 has 19 residues. Germline V gene sequence: CDR1 DFQATT, CDR2 SNEGSKA (reference sequence). The V gene lost 0 bases and the J gene lost 0 bases, with 23 bases spanning the gap. In DNA, the CDR3 is TGCAGTGCTAGAGATCGCGGTGTGGGGGATGGACTAGCTAACTATGGCTACACCTTC. Protein product: CSARDRGVGDGLANYGYTF.

V usage is TRBV9 and J usage is TRBJ2-1; no firm D call. Trimming shortened V by 4 bases and J by 1 base, and 9 bases separated the two germline ends. Germline V gene data show CDR1 as SGDLS and CDR2 as YYNGEE. The CDR3 sequence is 14 residues long. CDR3 DNA: TGTGCCAGCAGCTCCCAAGTATCCTACAATGAGCAGTTCTTC. Translated, it gives CASSSQVSYNEQFF.

V is TRBV4-1 and J is TRBJ2-7; D is ambiguous. CDR3 length equals 14 residues. Germline V gene lookup returns CDR1 MGHRA and CDR2 YSYEKL. V was trimmed by 4 bases and J by 5 bases, leaving 15 bases between them. The CDR3 loop reads CASSRVGPYNEQYF. In nucleotides, the CDR3 is TGCGCCAGCAGCCGAGTTGGCCCGTATAACGAGCAGTACTTC.

The V and J genes are TRBV12-5 and TRBJ2-5; D is uncertain. This CDR3 comprises 13 residues. V lost 4 bases, J lost 4 bases, and 10 bases lay in between. Germline CDR1 reads LGHNT; CDR2 reads FRNRAP. The CDR3 coding sequence is TGTGCTAGTGGTTCCAGTTGGTCAGAGACCCAGTACTTC. Encoded protein: CASGSSWSETQYF.

The rearrangement links TRBV7-9 to TRBJ2-5; 8 bases are shared with TRBD2. CDR3 size: 16 residues. The V gene end was trimmed by 5 bases and the J gene end by 3 bases; junction bases not matched to a gene: 11. Germline V lookup: CDR1 SEHNR, CDR2 FQNEAQ (reference sequence). In DNA, the CDR3 is TGTGCCAGCAGCCCTTGGCTGAGCGGGGGAAAAGAGACCCAGTACTTC. It translates to CASSPWLSGGKETQYF.

V and J are TRBV6-1 and TRBJ1-5, with 8 bases aligning to TRBD1. With 6 bases clipped from V and 3 bases from J, the junction kept 7 bases outside the gene matches. Germline values: CDR1 MNHNS, CDR2 SASEGT. The CDR3 has 15 residues. The CDR3 sequence: CASRAPRGPNQPQHF. The CDR3 DNA follows: TGTGCCAGCAGGGCGCCCAGGGGGCCCAATCAGCCCCAGCATTTT.

There are a few counts of this clonotype. V gene TRBV4-2 combines with J gene TRBJ1-1; no definite D call. V was clipped by 1 base and J by 3 bases, with 12 bases between them. Looked up from germline, CDR1 is LGHNA and CDR2 is YNFKEQ. The CDR3 totals 15 residues. The DNA of the CDR3 is TGTGCCAGCAGCCAAGCCACACTGGGATACACTGAAGCTTTCTTT. This codes for CASSQATLGYTEAFF.

This clonotype showed up just a few times. V and J are TRBV3-1 and TRBJ2-1; TRBD2 is a possible D gene (7 bases). The V end lost 2 bases, the J end lost 4 bases, and 12 bases lay between the germline ends. This CDR3 is built from 15 residues. The germline gives CDR1 LGHDT, CDR2 YNNKEL (reference sequence). CDR3 residues: CASSQRGGEYNEQFF. In nucleotides, the CDR3 is TGTGCCAGCAGCCAAAGGGGGGGCGAGTACAATGAGCAGTTCTTC.

V gene TRBV7-9 combines with J gene TRBJ2-1, with TRBD1 matching 7 bases. The germline gives CDR1 SEHNR, CDR2 FQNEAQ (reference sequence). Losses at the gene ends were 5 bases for V and 5 bases for J; bases not matched to a gene: 3. CDR3 length: 13 amino acids. CDR3 sequence reads: CASSPRGNNEQFF. CDR3 nucleotide sequence: TGTGCCAGCAGCCCCAGGGGGAACAATGAGCAGTTCTTC.